This TCR beta chain was captured in a study of naive and memory T cell subsets. A UMI-containing oligonucleotide was joined by 3' ligation to the TCR cDNA template. Adult healthy volunteers gave 2.5 ml peripheral blood for whole-blood RNA. The germline gives CDR1 SGDLS, CDR2 YYNGEE. The CDR3 is 15 residues long. V lost 3 bases to trimming and J lost 4 bases, with 13 bases between them. Four PCR rounds used nested alpha and beta constant region primers plus the SP2 primer. MiXCR, run by TCRdb on the 5' RACE reads, gives a single entry per CDR3 protein. The table includes about 60,000 distinct CDR3 sequences, 6.5% to 9% detected once.

The chain recombines TRBV9 with TRBJ2-2; D perhaps matches TRBD2 (6 bases). The receptor was derived from a female donor in good health. Here the CDR3 reads CASSAGTRGTGELFF. The CDR3 nucleotides read TGTGCCAGCAGCGCCGGTACGCGGGGCACCGGGGAGCTGTTTTTT.